This T cell receptor (beta chain) was retrieved from a study of control samples from healthy donors and cancer patients. This CDR3 contains 15 residues. Germline V gene data show CDR1 as SGHRS and CDR2 as YFSETQ. V dropped 6 bases and J dropped 4 bases, with 19 bases sitting between them. This table comes from immunoSEQ multiplex PCR, and its TCRdb copy is limited to in-frame clones, with some not included. The table lists 70,000 or so clones, less than 95% of them singletons, with 6% to 8% in the top ten. The chain uses TRBV5-1 and TRBJ1-1; maybe TRBD1 (5 bases). The origin of this receptor is a woman in her 40s in good health. The sequenced sample was blood. CDR3 coding DNA: TGCGCCAGCAAACAACTACCAGGGTCGGGCACTGAAGCTTTCTTT. It is translated as CASKQLPGSGTEAFF.